The clone carrying this TCR beta chain was seen ten or more times. Its specificity is unknown. The germline CDR1 and CDR2 sequences are SGHRS and YFSETQ. The CDR3 extends over 14 amino acids. V gave up 1 base and J gave up 4 bases, with 11 bases separating them. The entry originates in a study of CD8 T cells in ankylosing spondylitis. Study results and limitations: Clones linked to disease were reported to show significant enrichment in matched ankylosing spondylitis synovial fluid. CD8+ cells made up the disease-linked clones, which were relatively rare in peripheral blood.

TCRdb re-analysed the 5' RACE reads in MiXCR, keeping a single row per CDR3 protein. This table has under 300,000 distinct CDR3 sequences, roughly 10% appearing once. The sequenced material came from blood, either unsorted or a sorted T cell fraction (not recorded which). The chain carries TRBV5-1 and TRBJ2-5; D not certain. The origin of this receptor is a male donor with ankylosing spondylitis or in good health (not recorded which). Written as DNA, the CDR3 is TGCGCCAGCAGCTTGAACAGTCGGACAGAGACCCAGTACTTC. Residues: CASSLNSRTETQYF.